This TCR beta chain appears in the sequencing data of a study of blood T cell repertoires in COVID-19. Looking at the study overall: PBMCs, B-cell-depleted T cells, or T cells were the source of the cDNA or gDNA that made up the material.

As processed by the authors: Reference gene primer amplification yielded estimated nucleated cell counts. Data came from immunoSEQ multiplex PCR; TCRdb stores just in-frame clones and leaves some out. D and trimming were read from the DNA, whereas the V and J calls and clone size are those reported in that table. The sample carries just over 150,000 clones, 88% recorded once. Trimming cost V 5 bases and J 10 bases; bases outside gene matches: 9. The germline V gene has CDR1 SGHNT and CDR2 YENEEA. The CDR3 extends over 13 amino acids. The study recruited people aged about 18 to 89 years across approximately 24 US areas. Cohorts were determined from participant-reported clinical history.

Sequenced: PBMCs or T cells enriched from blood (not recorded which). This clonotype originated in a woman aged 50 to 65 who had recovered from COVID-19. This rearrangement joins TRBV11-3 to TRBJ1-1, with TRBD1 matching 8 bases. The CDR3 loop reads CASSPTQGAGAFF. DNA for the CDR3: TGTGCCAGCAGCCCAACCCAGGGGGCAGGAGCTTTCTTT.